Listed here are 14 T cell receptor beta chains from one sample, sequenced in a study of blood T cells in healthy people across ages. Primers used in a second PCR of roughly 7 to 12 cycles were a sample-barcoded 5' primer and a J-beta primer mix. TCRdb used MiXCR to reprocess the 5' RACE reads, holding one entry per CDR3 protein. The profile shows about 1.4 million distinct CDR3 sequences, roughly 64% of them singletons. The specimen sequenced was blood. The receptors derive from a man younger than 30 in good health.

This clonotype was counted only a few times. The chain uses TRBV5-1 and TRBJ2-3, with 11 bases identical to TRBD2. After removal of 1 base from V and 2 bases from J, the junction contained 6 bases not matched to a gene. Germline CDR1 and CDR2: SGHRS and YFSETQ. The CDR3 sequence is 17 residues long. In DNA, the CDR3 is TGCGCCAGCAGCTTGCGTCCTAGCGGGGGGACCACAGATACGCAGTATTTT. Protein sequence: CASSLRPSGGTTDTQYF.

The chain links TRBV4-1 to TRBJ2-5; 11 positions agree with TRBD2. The CDR3 consists of 18 residues. The V and J ends lost 4 bases and 1 base, in that order; junction bases with no gene match: 11. Germline-derived CDR1 and CDR2 are MGHRA and YSYEKL. The chain's CDR3 is CASSRKGLAGGPQETQYF. The CDR3 DNA is TGCGCCAGCAGCCGCAAAGGGCTAGCGGGGGGACCCCAAGAGACCCAGTACTTC.

This clonotype was counted only a few times. In DNA form, the CDR3 reads TGTGCTAGTGGTATGAGGGAGCAGTACTTC. As protein: CASGMREQYF. The gene calls are TRBV12-5 and TRBJ2-7; D remains ambiguous. Trimming removed 5 bases from V and 7 bases from J, with 6 bases in between. The CDR3 has 10 amino acids. Per the germline V gene, CDR1 is LGHNT and CDR2 is FRNRAP.

This clonotype came up once. The CDR3 is CASSSSGRTYNEQFF. The CDR3 bases are TGTGCCAGCAGTTCTAGCGGGAGGACCTACAATGAGCAGTTCTTC. V usage is TRBV6-2 or TRBV6-3 and J usage is TRBJ2-1; 11 nucleotides agree with TRBD2. The CDR3 consists of 15 residues. CDR1 MNHEY and CDR2 SVGEGT come from the germline V gene. With 4 bases clipped from V and 2 bases from J, the junction kept 1 base outside the gene matches.

This clonotype was detected only once. The junction departs from the called germline gene at one end, perhaps through a read error. The chain links TRBV12-3 or TRBV12-4 to TRBJ2-1; the D gene is possibly TRBD1 (5 bases). The CDR3 is made up of 17 amino acids. DNA for the CDR3: TGTGTCAGCAGTCCATGGTCCCGCCAGGGAAGGTCCAATGAGCAGTTCTTC. Amino acids: CVSSPWSRQGRSNEQFF.

The chain joins TRBV10-3 to TRBJ2-4, with D perhaps matching TRBD2 (11 bases). The end of the DNA is better explained by TRBJ2-7, so the J call may be wrong. The CDR3 is 18 amino acids. Germline CDR1 and CDR2: ENHRY and SYGVKD. The CDR3 coding sequence is TGTGCCATCAGCGCCGGGACAGGGGTTCGACTAGCGGGACTCGAGCAGTACTTC. Protein sequence: CAISAGTGVRLAGLEQYF.

The gene calls are TRBV15 and TRBJ2-3; D is unclear. This CDR3 spans 13 amino acids. The V end lost 3 bases, the J end lost 2 bases, and 6 bases lay between the germline ends. CDR1 is LNHNV, CDR2 YYDKDF, per germline (reference sequence). The CDR3 protein is CATSRGFTDTQYF. CDR3 nucleotides: TGTGCCACCAGCAGGGGATTCACAGATACGCAGTATTTT. The whole variable domain, filled in from reference TRBV15 and TRBJ2-3, reads DAMVIQNPRYQVTQFGKPVTLSCSQTLNHNVMYWYQQKSSQAPKLLFHYYDKDFNNEADTPDNFQSRRPNTSFCFLDIRSPGLGDTAMYLCATSRGFTDTQYFGPGTRLTVL.

The V gene is TRBV4-1, the J gene TRBJ1-6; the match to TRBD1 covers 8 bases. Germline values: CDR1 MGHRA, CDR2 YSYEKL. J gave up 8 bases and V 4 bases, and 7 bases lay outside the gene matches. The CDR3 runs 15 residues. The CDR3 nucleotides are TGCGCCAGCAGCCCTGAAGGACAGGGTGATTCACCCCTCCACTTT. Its translation is CASSPEGQGDSPLHF.

In nucleotides, the CDR3 is TGTGCCAGCAGTTTTGACAGCGGGGGGGCCTCGGACGAGCAGTACTTC. Its translation: CASSFDSGGASDEQYF. This chain connects TRBV28 to TRBJ2-7; the match to TRBD2 covers 10 bases. After removal of 3 bases from V and 5 bases from J, the junction contained 10 bases not matched to a gene. Germline CDR1 is MDHEN and CDR2 is SYDVKM. The CDR3 loop spans 16 amino acids.

About this clonotype: The germline gene is not matched at one end of the junction; a read error may be the cause. J is TRBJ2-5 and V is TRBV3-1; 7 bases align to TRBD2. The end of the DNA aligns better with TRBJ2-7, so the J call may be wrong. From germline, CDR1 is LGHDT and CDR2 YNNKEL (reference sequence). The CDR3 is made up of 14 amino acids. The CDR3 sequence: CVSSPLGGRYEQYF. CDR3 bases: TGTGTCAGCAGCCCCTTGGGAGGGAGGTACGAGCAGTACTTC.

This clonotype has only a few counts. This rearrangement joins TRBV6-5 to TRBJ2-5, with D unclear. This CDR3 has 13 amino acids. Germline CDR1 and CDR2: MNHEY and SVGAGI. V lost 6 bases to trimming and J lost 4 bases, with 12 bases between them. CDR3 DNA sequence: TGTGCCAGCAGGATGGCAGGCGGAGAGACCCAGTACTTC. Translating it yields CASRMAGGETQYF.

This clonotype was picked up a small number of times. The V and J genes are TRBV7-9 and TRBJ1-2; 8 bases are shared with TRBD1. V was clipped by 3 bases and J by 8 bases; unmatched bases: 11. CDR1 and CDR2 (germline): SEHNR, FQNEAQ (reference sequence). CDR3 length equals 15 residues. CDR3 bases: TGTGCCAGCAGCTTCGGCGAGAACAGGGGGATCGGCTACACCTTC. This codes for CASSFGENRGIGYTF.

The chain employs TRBV6-5 and TRBJ1-6; D gene unclear. CDR1 MNHEY and CDR2 SVGAGI come from the germline V gene. V was clipped by 0 bases and J by 6 bases, with 9 bases between them. This CDR3 comprises 15 residues. The CDR3 is CASSYSGQANSPLHF. In DNA, the CDR3 is TGTGCCAGCAGTTACTCCGGCCAGGCTAATTCACCCCTCCACTTT.

The chain is built from TRBV20-1 and TRBJ2-5; TRBD1 aligns across 10 bases. The CDR3 extends over 14 amino acids. J lost 2 bases, V lost 4 bases, and 4 bases had no gene match. Germline V gives CDR1 DFQATT, CDR2 SNEGSKA (reference sequence). This CDR3 is CSAKGQGRQETQYF. The CDR3 nucleotides read TGCAGTGCTAAGGGACAGGGGAGGCAAGAGACCCAGTACTTC.